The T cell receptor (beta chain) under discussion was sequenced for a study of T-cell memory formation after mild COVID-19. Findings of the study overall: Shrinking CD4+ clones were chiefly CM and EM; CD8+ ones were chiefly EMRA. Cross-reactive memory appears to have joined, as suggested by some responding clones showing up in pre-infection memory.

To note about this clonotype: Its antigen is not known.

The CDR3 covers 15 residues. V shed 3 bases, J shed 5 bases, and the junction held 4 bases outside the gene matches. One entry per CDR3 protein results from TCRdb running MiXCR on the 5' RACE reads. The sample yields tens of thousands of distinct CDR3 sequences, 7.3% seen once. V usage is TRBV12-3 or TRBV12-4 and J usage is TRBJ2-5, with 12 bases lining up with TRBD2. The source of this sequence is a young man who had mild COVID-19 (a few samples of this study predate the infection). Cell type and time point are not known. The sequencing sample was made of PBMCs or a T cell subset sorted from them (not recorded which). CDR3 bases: TGTGCCAGCAGTTTCGCTAGCGGGGGGGCTGAGACCCAGTACTTC. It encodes CASSFASGGAETQYF.